This is a list of T cell receptor beta chains from one sample in a study of blood T cell repertoires in COVID-19. Data came from immunoSEQ multiplex PCR; TCRdb stores just in-frame clones and leaves some out. The data contain 150,000 or so clones, roughly 82% of them singletons. Sequencing was performed on peripheral blood. Receptors were obtained from a woman aged 40 to 50 with COVID-19, enrolled during active disease. The CDR3 runs from the conserved cysteine through the conserved F or W. Some rows have no size entry. The others give once, few or many, or a class for an expanded clone.

clone_size: NA
j_call: TRBJ2-4
cdr3_length: 17
v_call: TRBV4-2
cdr3_aa: CASSQDQQGTAKNIQYF

clone_size: once
j_call: TRBJ2-5
cdr3_length: 13
v_call: TRBV18
cdr3_aa: CASSPRESETQYF

clone_size: NA
j_call: TRBJ2-7
cdr3_length: 13
v_call: TRBV5-1
cdr3_aa: CASSLEDGYEQYF

clone_size: NA
j_call: TRBJ2-3
cdr3_length: 15
v_call: TRBV9
cdr3_aa: CASSGHTDRTDTQYF

clone_size: NA
j_call: TRBJ2-7
cdr3_length: 11
v_call: TRBV28
cdr3_aa: CASSTIYEQYF

clone_size: NA
j_call: TRBJ2-1
cdr3_length: 15
v_call: TRBV5-1
cdr3_aa: CASSFTSGRNNEQFF

clone_size: NA
j_call: TRBJ2-1
cdr3_length: 16
v_call: TRBV28
cdr3_aa: CASSTRTSGGYNEQFF

clone_size: NA
j_call: TRBJ1-1
cdr3_length: 13
v_call: TRBV28
cdr3_aa: CASSFAGNTEAFF

clone_size: NA
j_call: TRBJ1-4
cdr3_length: 18
v_call: TRBV19
cdr3_aa: CASSMGQGYPPTNEKLFF

clone_size: NA
j_call: TRBJ1-2
cdr3_length: 15
v_call: TRBV28
cdr3_aa: CASSLPGQGNYGYTF

clone_size: NA
j_call: TRBJ1-2
cdr3_length: 12
v_call: TRBV3-1/TRBV3-2
cdr3_aa: CASRQGLGGYTF

clone_size: once
j_call: TRBJ2-1
cdr3_length: 18
v_call: TRBV7-9
cdr3_aa: CASSRSSISGFPYNEQFF

clone_size: few
j_call: TRBJ1-2
cdr3_length: 14
v_call: TRBV19
cdr3_aa: CASSMFRGLYGYTF

clone_size: NA
j_call: TRBJ1-2
cdr3_length: 15
v_call: TRBV29-1
cdr3_aa: CSVEGVPGQGIGYTF

clone_size: few
j_call: TRBJ2-3
cdr3_length: 12
v_call: TRBV19
cdr3_aa: CASSSGFDTQYF

clone_size: NA
j_call: TRBJ2-3
cdr3_length: 16
v_call: TRBV19
cdr3_aa: CASRSKGALGTDTQYF

clone_size: NA
j_call: TRBJ2-5
cdr3_length: 11
v_call: TRBV19
cdr3_aa: CASSTYETQYF

clone_size: many
j_call: TRBJ2-3
cdr3_length: 15
v_call: TRBV6-4
cdr3_aa: CASSETSGGAGTQYF

clone_size: once
j_call: TRBJ1-2
cdr3_length: 15
v_call: TRBV5-8
cdr3_aa: CASSFFVAPNYGYTF

clone_size: NA
j_call: TRBJ1-1
cdr3_length: 12
v_call: TRBV18
cdr3_aa: CASSPRNTEAFF

clone_size: NA
j_call: TRBJ2-7
cdr3_length: 15
v_call: TRBV7-6
cdr3_aa: CASSLQSGQPYEQYF

clone_size: NA
j_call: TRBJ2-5
cdr3_length: 16
v_call: TRBV6-5
cdr3_aa: CASSYPTTGRQETQYF

clone_size: few
j_call: TRBJ2-1
cdr3_length: 14
v_call: TRBV5-1
cdr3_aa: CASSPGGSSHEQFF

clone_size: NA
j_call: TRBJ2-2
cdr3_length: 15
v_call: TRBV6-6
cdr3_aa: CASMMGQGWTGELFF

clone_size: NA
j_call: TRBJ2-3
cdr3_length: 15
v_call: TRBV7-2
cdr3_aa: CASSPNGGSTDTQYF

clone_size: NA
j_call: TRBJ1-2
cdr3_length: 13
v_call: TRBV12-3/TRBV12-4
cdr3_aa: CASSSGGGYGYTF

clone_size: NA
j_call: TRBJ2-5
cdr3_length: 15
v_call: TRBV2
cdr3_aa: CASRVEGRGKETQYF

clone_size: NA
j_call: TRBJ2-1
cdr3_length: 16
v_call: TRBV7-2
cdr3_aa: CASSLFGAGVMNEQFF

clone_size: NA
j_call: TRBJ2-2
cdr3_length: 19
v_call: TRBV11-2
cdr3_aa: CASRPLAPHGGVNTGELFF

clone_size: NA
j_call: TRBJ2-1
cdr3_length: 16
v_call: TRBV10-3
cdr3_aa: CAISFKTSGISDEQFF

clone_size: NA
j_call: TRBJ2-5
cdr3_length: 14
v_call: TRBV24-1
cdr3_aa: CATSDRLLQETQYF

clone_size: NA
j_call: TRBJ2-2
cdr3_length: 15
v_call: TRBV7-6
cdr3_aa: CASSPTSGVSGELFF

clone_size: NA
j_call: TRBJ1-2
cdr3_length: 13
v_call: TRBV5-1
cdr3_aa: CASSPTGNYGYTF

clone_size: NA
j_call: TRBJ2-7
cdr3_length: 14
v_call: TRBV30
cdr3_aa: CAWSLIAGAYEQYF

clone_size: NA
j_call: TRBJ1-5
cdr3_length: 12
v_call: TRBV28
cdr3_aa: CASSLTGEPQHF

clone_size: NA
j_call: TRBJ1-5
cdr3_length: 15
v_call: TRBV6-5
cdr3_aa: CASSPWTGEGEPQHF

clone_size: NA
j_call: TRBJ2-2
cdr3_length: 14
v_call: TRBV6-5
cdr3_aa: CASSVNRESRQLFF

clone_size: NA
j_call: TRBJ2-1
cdr3_length: 15
v_call: TRBV30
cdr3_aa: CAWSGGSGRANEQFF

clone_size: NA
j_call: TRBJ2-2
cdr3_length: 19
v_call: TRBV7-9
cdr3_aa: CASSSWKRTSGGAHGELFF

clone_size: NA
j_call: TRBJ1-1
cdr3_length: 13
v_call: TRBV7-3
cdr3_aa: CASSLKFGTEAFF

clone_size: NA
j_call: TRBJ1-2
cdr3_length: 17
v_call: TRBV6-1
cdr3_aa: CASSEVPTAMTNYGYTF

clone_size: NA
j_call: TRBJ1-1
cdr3_length: 15
v_call: TRBV30
cdr3_aa: CAWSRGGLRSTEAFF

clone_size: NA
j_call: TRBJ2-6
cdr3_length: 14
v_call: TRBV7-2
cdr3_aa: CASRTGYGANVLTF